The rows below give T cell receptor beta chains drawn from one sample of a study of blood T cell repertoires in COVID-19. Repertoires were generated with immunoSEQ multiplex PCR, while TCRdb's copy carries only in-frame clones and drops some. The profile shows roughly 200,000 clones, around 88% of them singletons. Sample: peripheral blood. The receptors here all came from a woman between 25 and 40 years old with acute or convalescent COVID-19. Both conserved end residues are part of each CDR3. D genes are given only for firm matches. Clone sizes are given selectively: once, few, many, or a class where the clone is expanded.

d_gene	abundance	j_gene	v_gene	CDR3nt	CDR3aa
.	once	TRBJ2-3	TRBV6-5	TGTGCCAGCAGTTACTCGGGAGGCACAGATACGCAGTATTTT	CASSYSGGTDTQYF
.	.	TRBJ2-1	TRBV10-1	TGCGCCGTACGGAGCTCCTACAATGAGCAGTTCTTC	CAVRSSYNEQFF
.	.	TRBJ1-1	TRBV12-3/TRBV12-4	TGTGCCAGCAGTTTAACAGGGCAGACTGAAGCTTTCTTT	CASSLTGQTEAFF
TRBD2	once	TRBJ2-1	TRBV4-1	TGCGCCAGCAGCCTGCCGGGACTAGCGGGACGCCTGAGGACGTTCAGCAATGAGCAGTTCTTC	CASSLPGLAGRLRTFSNEQFF
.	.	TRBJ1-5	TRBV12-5	TGTGCTAGTAGGGGCGGGAACAATCAGCCCCAGCATTTT	CASRGGNNQPQHF
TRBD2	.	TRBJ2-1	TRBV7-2	TGTGCCAGCAGCCCCATAGGGCTAGCGGGATACAATGAGCAGTTCTTC	CASSPIGLAGYNEQFF
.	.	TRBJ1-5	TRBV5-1	TGCGCCAGCAGCTTGGGACAAAATCAGCCCCAGCATTTT	CASSLGQNQPQHF
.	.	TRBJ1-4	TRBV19	TGTGCCAGTAGTAGGCCAAATGAAAAACTGTTTTTT	CASSRPNEKLFF
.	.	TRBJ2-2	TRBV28	TGTGCCAGCAGAATAGATCCCACCGGGGAGCTGTTTTTT	CASRIDPTGELFF
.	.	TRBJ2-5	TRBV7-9	TGTGCCAGCAGCTTATCGGGCCAAGAGACCCAGTACTTC	CASSLSGQETQYF
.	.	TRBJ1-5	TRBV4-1	TGCGCCAGCAGCCTCCGGGACATTGATCAGCCCCAGCATTTT	CASSLRDIDQPQHF
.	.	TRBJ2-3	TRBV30	TGTGCCTGGGGATTTAGCGGAGGAAGGACAGATACGCAGTATTTT	CAWGFSGGRTDTQYF
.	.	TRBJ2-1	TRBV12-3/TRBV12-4	TGTGCCCGAGGGGGAATTTACAATGAGCAGTTCTTC	CARGGIYNEQFF
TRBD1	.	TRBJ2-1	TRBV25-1	TGTGCCAGCAGTGAATCGGGGACAGGGGGAGCTGAGCAGTTCTTC	CASSESGTGGAEQFF
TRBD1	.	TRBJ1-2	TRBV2	TGTGCCAGCAGTCAAACTAGACAGGGGAACTATGGCTACACCTTC	CASSQTRQGNYGYTF
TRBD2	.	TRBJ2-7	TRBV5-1	TGCGCCAGCAGCTTTAGCGGGAGCCCGTACGAGCAGTACTTC	CASSFSGSPYEQYF
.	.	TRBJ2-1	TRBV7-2	TGTGCCAGCAGCTTAGTGGTCGGGAACTACAATGAGCAGTTCTTC	CASSLVVGNYNEQFF
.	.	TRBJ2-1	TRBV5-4	TGTGCCAGCAGCTTAAAGCCGGGGGATGAGCAGTTCTTC	CASSLKPGDEQFF
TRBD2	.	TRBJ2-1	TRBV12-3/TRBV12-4	TGTGCCAGCAGTTTACTAGCGGGAGTTGAGCAGTTCTTC	CASSLLAGVEQFF
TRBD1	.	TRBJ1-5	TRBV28	TGTGCCAGCAGTTTAGCAGGGGGCCAGCCCCAGCATTTT	CASSLAGGQPQHF
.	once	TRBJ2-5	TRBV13	TGTGCCAGCAGCTTAAGTCTAGCGCAAGAGACCCAGTACTTC	CASSLSLAQETQYF
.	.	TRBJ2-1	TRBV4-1	TGCGCCACCCCTTACCTTAGCGGATTCTCCTACAATGAGCAGTTCTTC	CATPYLSGFSYNEQFF
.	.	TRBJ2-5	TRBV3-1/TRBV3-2	TGTGCCAGCAGGAAGGGGACTTTTCAAGAGACCCAGTACTTC	CASRKGTFQETQYF
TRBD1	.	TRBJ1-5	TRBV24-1	TGTGCCACCAGTGACCGAGGACAGGGGGATCAGCCCCAGCATTTT	CATSDRGQGDQPQHF
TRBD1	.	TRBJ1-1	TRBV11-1	TGTGCCAGCAGCTTAGAAGGGGGCGGTGAAGCTTTCTTT	CASSLEGGGEAFF
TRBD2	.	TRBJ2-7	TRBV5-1	TGCGCCAGCAGCGAGGGACTAGCGGGCCGCGAGCAGTACTTC	CASSEGLAGREQYF
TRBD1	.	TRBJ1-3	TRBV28	TGTGCCAGCAGCGACAGGGGAACTGGAAACACCATATATTTT	CASSDRGTGNTIYF
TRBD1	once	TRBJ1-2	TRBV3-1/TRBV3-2	TGTGCCAGCAGCCAAGACGCCTGGGACAGATCCTATGGCTACACCTTC	CASSQDAWDRSYGYTF
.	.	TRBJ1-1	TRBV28	TGTGCCAGCATTAGCCAGTCCATTGAAGCTTTCTTT	CASISQSIEAFF